The entry below describes one TCR beta chain. Its antigen is unidentified. This entry is derived from a study of cytomegalovirus exposure and HLA in healthy donors. Findings and caveats of the study: Researchers reported that a few CMV-associated chains were confirmed in vitro as CMV antigen-specific.

PCR involved 60 Vbeta and 13 Jbeta primers. The table came from immunoSEQ multiplex PCR; TCRdb's copy has only in-frame clones and leaves some out. In the table there are about 120,000 clones, 17% of which are singletons. There are 15 residues in the CDR3. In germline, CDR1 is SNHLY, CDR2 FYNNEI. V was shortened by 2 bases and J by 5 bases, with 13 bases between the two germline ends. The V gene is TRBV2, the J gene TRBJ2-1; D might be TRBD2 (5 bases). The sample taken for sequencing was PBMCs. The clonotype comes from a female donor in good health and CMV-seropositive. In DNA form, the CDR3 reads TGTGCCAGCAGTGAACCCACGGAGGCCCACAATGAGCAGTTCTTC. Amino acid sequence: CASSEPTEAHNEQFF. The full variable domain, with the rest looked up from reference TRBV2 and TRBJ2-1, is EPEVTQTPSHQVTQMGQEVILRCVPISNHLYFYWYRQILGQKVEFLVSFYNNEISEKSEIFDDQFSVERPDGSNFTLKIRSTKLEDSAMYFCASSEPTEAHNEQFFGPGTRLTVL.